These T cell receptor beta chains were read from a single sample in a study of shared clonotypes between healthy human individuals. Assay used: immunoSEQ multiplex PCR; TCRdb lists only in-frame clones, some missing. The data hold approximately 500,000 clones, with 90% to 96% observed a single time. The sample comprised naive CD4+ T cells sorted from blood. The receptor source for this set is a woman aged 25 to 39 in good health. CDR3s include the opening cysteine and the closing phenylalanine or tryptophan. A D gene is named only where the DNA matches it firmly. The size field is filled for only some rows; it gives once, few, many or a size class.

J gene	D gene	clone size	V gene	CDR3 DNA	CDR3 protein
TRBJ2-1	-	-	TRBV7-2	TGTGCCAGCAGCTCGCGGGACTCGCCGAACAATGAGCAGTTCTTC	CASSSRDSPNNEQFF
TRBJ2-5	TRBD1	-	TRBV27	TGTGCCAGCAGTTGGACAGGGGGCGAAGAGACCCAGTACTTC	CASSWTGGEETQYF
TRBJ1-3	-	once	TRBV6-5	TGTGCCAGCAGCCTCTACAGGGATACTGGAAACACCATATATTTT	CASSLYRDTGNTIYF
TRBJ2-1	-	-	TRBV5-1	TGCGCCAGCAGCGTGGATTCGTACAATGAGCAGTTCTTC	CASSVDSYNEQFF
TRBJ1-3	TRBD1	-	TRBV28	TGTGCCAGCATTATAGACAGGGTACCCGGAAACACCATATATTTT	CASIIDRVPGNTIYF
TRBJ2-7	TRBD1	-	TRBV5-1	TGCGCCAGCAGCCGGGGGACAGGGGGTTCCTACGAGCAGTACTTC	CASSRGTGGSYEQYF
TRBJ2-3	-	-	TRBV29-1	TGCAGCGTTGAGGGGCCTACCGGCACAGATACGCAGTATTTT	CSVEGPTGTDTQYF
TRBJ2-2	-	-	TRBV30	TGTGCCGAGGGTCGACGGGGGAACACCGGGGAGCTGTTTTTT	CAEGRRGNTGELFF
TRBJ2-7	-	-	TRBV28	TGTGCCAGCGGGGCCCCCTACGAGCAGTACTTC	CASGAPYEQYF
TRBJ1-2	-	-	TRBV23-1	TGCGCCAGCAGTCAATCAAGGCAGGGCGGCTACACCTTC	CASSQSRQGGYTF
TRBJ2-3	TRBD1	-	TRBV19	TGTGCCAGTAGTATAGCACCCCTGACAGGGGGAGATACGCAGTATTTT	CASSIAPLTGGDTQYF
TRBJ2-7	TRBD2	-	TRBV2	TGTGCCAGCAGTGAGGGACTAGCGGGAACCGAGCAGTACTTC	CASSEGLAGTEQYF
TRBJ2-5	TRBD1	-	TRBV28	TGTGCCAGCACCGTCCCCGGGACAGAAGAGACCCAGTACTTC	CASTVPGTEETQYF
TRBJ2-7	-	-	TRBV18	TGTGCCAGCTCACCGACCCTGAGCTCCTACGAGCAGTACTTC	CASSPTLSSYEQYF
TRBJ2-7	-	-	TRBV15	TGTGCCACCAGCAGAGAGGGTCAAACTCTCTACGAGCAGTACTTC	CATSREGQTLYEQYF
TRBJ2-2	-	once	TRBV5-1	TGCGCCAGCAGTACGGGGGAAAGGAGCGGGGAGCTGTTTTTT	CASSTGERSGELFF
TRBJ1-2	TRBD1	once	TRBV7-3	TGTGCCAGCAGCTTAGAGGGACAGGGAATCTATGGCTACACCTTC	CASSLEGQGIYGYTF